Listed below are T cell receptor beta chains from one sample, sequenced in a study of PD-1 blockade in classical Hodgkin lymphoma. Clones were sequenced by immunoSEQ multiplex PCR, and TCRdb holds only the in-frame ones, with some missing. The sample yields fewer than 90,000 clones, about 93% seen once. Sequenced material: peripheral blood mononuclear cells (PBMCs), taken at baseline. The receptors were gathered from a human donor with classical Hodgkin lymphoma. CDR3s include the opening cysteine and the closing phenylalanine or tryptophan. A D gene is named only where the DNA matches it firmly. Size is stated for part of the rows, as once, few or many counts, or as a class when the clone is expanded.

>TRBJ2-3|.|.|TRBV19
TGTGCCAGTAACTTCGAGGGCAGGTCCATCACAGATACGCAGTATTTT
CASNFEGRSITDTQYF
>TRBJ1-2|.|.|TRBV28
TGTGCCAGCAGTTTTGTACAGGGCGAGCCGGGCGGCTACACCTTC
CASSFVQGEPGGYTF
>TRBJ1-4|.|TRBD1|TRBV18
TGTGCCAGCTCATCCAGGCCCGCCGGGACAGGTGTTGAAAAACTGTTTTTT
CASSSRPAGTGVEKLFF
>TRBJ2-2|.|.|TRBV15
TGTGCCACCAGCAGACCACAGGGTAGGGCCGGGGAGCTGTTTTTT
CATSRPQGRAGELFF
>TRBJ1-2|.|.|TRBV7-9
TGTGCCAGCAGCTTAGCCGTCCCGGGGGGCTACACCTTC
CASSLAVPGGYTF
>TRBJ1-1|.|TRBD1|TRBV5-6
TGTGCCAGCAGCGTTGGTTACAGGGGGGGCACTGAAGCTTTCTTT
CASSVGYRGGTEAFF
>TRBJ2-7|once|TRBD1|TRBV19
TGTGCCAGTAGTATTGGACAGGGGGGAGGCTACGAGCAGTACTTC
CASSIGQGGGYEQYF
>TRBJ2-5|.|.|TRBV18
TGTGCCAGCTCACCCGAGACAGGTTTGAAGTACTTC
CASSPETGLKYF
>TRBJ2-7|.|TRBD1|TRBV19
TGTGCCATCCAACCGGGACAGGGGGCTAGCGAGCAGTACTTC
CAIQPGQGASEQYF
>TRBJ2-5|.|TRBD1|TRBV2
TGTGCCAGCAGGCCCGACCAGGGGGCGCGGGAGACCCAGTACTTC
CASRPDQGARETQYF
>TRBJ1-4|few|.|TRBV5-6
TGTGCCAGCAGCCCGGAGGGGGTTCTAAATGAAAAACTGTTTTTT
CASSPEGVLNEKLFF
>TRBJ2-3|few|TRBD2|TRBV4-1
TGCGCCAGCAGCCAAGTAGCGGGAGGTACAGATACGCAGTATTTT
CASSQVAGGTDTQYF
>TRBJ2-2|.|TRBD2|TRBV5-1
TGCGCCAGCAGCCAAACTAGCGGGGTCCGCACCGGGGAGCTGTTTTTT
CASSQTSGVRTGELFF
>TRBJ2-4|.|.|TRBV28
TGTGCCAGCAGTCCTATGGGACTGGGAAAGAAAGGCAAAAACATTCAGTACTTC
CASSPMGLGKKGKNIQYF
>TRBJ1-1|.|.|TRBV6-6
TGTGCCAGCAGTTACACCCCAGTCCAGAACACTGAAGCTTTCTTT
CASSYTPVQNTEAFF
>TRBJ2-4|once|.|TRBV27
TGTGCCAGCAGTTGGGGGGAAAAAAACATTCAGTACTTC
CASSWGEKNIQYF
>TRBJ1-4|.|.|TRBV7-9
TGTGCCAGCAGCTTGAGGGGGATTAATGAAAAACTGTTTTTT
CASSLRGINEKLFF
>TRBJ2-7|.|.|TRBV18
TGTGCCAGCTCCGTCTTCGGTTCCGGGTCCAATTTCTACGAGCAGTACTTC
CASSVFGSGSNFYEQYF
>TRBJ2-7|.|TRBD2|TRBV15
TGTGCCACCAGCAGATGGGCGGGGGAGGAACCCTACGAGCAGTACTTC
CATSRWAGEEPYEQYF
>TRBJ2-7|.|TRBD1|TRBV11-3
TGTGCCAGCAGCCGTGCCCCCGGGACAGGGGAGGAGCAGTACTTC
CASSRAPGTGEEQYF
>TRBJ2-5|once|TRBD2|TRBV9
TGTGCCAGCAGCGGTACTAGCGGGGCGCAAGAGACCCAGTACTTC
CASSGTSGAQETQYF
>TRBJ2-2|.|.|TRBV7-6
TGTGCCAGCAGCTCCTACCACGGGACACCCCACGGGGAGCTGTTTTTT
CASSSYHGTPHGELFF
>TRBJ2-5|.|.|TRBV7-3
TGTGCCAGCAGCTTAACCCCAGAAGAGACCCAGTACTTC
CASSLTPEETQYF
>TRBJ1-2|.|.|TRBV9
TGTGCCAGCAGCGTAGACCCCGCTCCTAGGGGTAACTATGGCTACACCTTC
CASSVDPAPRGNYGYTF
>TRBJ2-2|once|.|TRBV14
TGTGCCAGCAGCCCACTCAACACCGGGGAGCTGTTTTTT
CASSPLNTGELFF
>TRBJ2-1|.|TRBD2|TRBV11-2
TGTGCCAGCAGCCCGGGGGGCGGGGGGCATCACCCACACAATGAGCAGTTCTTC
CASSPGGGGHHPHNEQFF
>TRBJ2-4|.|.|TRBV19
TGTGCCAGTAGTATAGCGTCCGGGGCAGGGGATACCAAACTAGCCAAAAACATTCAGTACTTC
CASSIASGAGDTKLAKNIQYF
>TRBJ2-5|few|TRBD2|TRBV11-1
TGTGCCAGCACCTTTGGCGGGAGGGAGACCCAGTACTTC
CASTFGGRETQYF
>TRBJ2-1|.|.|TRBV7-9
TGTGCCAGCAGCTTTTCCGGGGACTTTGCCAATGAGCTGTTCTTC
CASSFSGDFANELFF
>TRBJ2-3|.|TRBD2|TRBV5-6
TGTGCCAGCAGCTTGTGGCGGGGGGAGCCGATTAGCACAGATACGCAGTATTTT
CASSLWRGEPISTDTQYF
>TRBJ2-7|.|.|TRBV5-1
TGCGCCAGCAGCTTGGTATCCGGGACGACCTACGAGCAGTACTTC
CASSLVSGTTYEQYF
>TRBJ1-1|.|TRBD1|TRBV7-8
TGTGCCAGCAGCGGGATAGGGGGCCTGAACACTGAAGCTTTCTTT
CASSGIGGLNTEAFF
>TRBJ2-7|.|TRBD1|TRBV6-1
TGTGCCAGCAGTGAAAAAAGCGGCGGGACAGGGTGGGACGAGCAGTACTTC
CASSEKSGGTGWDEQYF
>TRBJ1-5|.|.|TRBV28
TGTGCCGTCGGGGGGGATTTAGGACAGCCCCAGCATTTT
CAVGGDLGQPQHF
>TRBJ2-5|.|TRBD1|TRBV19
TGTGCCAGTAGTACCAGGACAGGGGAGACCCAGTACTTC
CASSTRTGETQYF
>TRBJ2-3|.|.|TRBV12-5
TGTGCTAGTGGGGCTAGCGGCACAGATACGCAGTATTTT
CASGASGTDTQYF
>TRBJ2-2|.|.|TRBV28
TGTGCCAGCAGTTTAGATCAACGGTCCACCGGGGAGCTGTTTTTT
CASSLDQRSTGELFF